This TCR beta chain appears in the sequencing data of a study of graft-versus-host responses after intestinal transplantation. Some clones are missing from TCRdb's copy, which holds only in-frame ones; the method was immunoSEQ multiplex PCR. Here the sample spans some 100,000 clones, about 90% being singletons. Turning to this clone: No antigen is known for it.

V lost 4 bases and J lost 4; bases outside the gene matches: 7. The V gene's germline CDR1 is MNHEY and CDR2 SMNVEV (reference sequence). There are 14 residues in the CDR3. Study results and caveats: GvH clones detected in recipient marrow included some appearing first in ileum or blood.

This receptor was obtained from a human donor who received an intestinal transplant. The chain employs TRBV27 and TRBJ2-7, with 7 nucleotides matching TRBD1. This material consisted of unstimulated CD8+ T cells sorted from spleen or lymph node cells, taken before intestinal transplant. CDR3 in DNA: TGTGCCAGCAGTTCGGGACAGAGGGGTTACGAGCAGTACTTC. Translating it yields CASSSGQRGYEQYF.